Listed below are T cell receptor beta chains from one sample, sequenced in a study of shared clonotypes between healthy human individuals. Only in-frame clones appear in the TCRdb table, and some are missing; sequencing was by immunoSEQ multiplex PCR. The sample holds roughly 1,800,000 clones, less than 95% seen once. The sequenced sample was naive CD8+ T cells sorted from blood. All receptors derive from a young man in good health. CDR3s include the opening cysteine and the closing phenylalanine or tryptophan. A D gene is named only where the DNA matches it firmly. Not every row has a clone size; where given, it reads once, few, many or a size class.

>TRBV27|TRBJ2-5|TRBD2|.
CASSLGLEGETQYF
TGTGCCAGCAGTTTAGGACTAGAAGGGGAGACCCAGTACTTC
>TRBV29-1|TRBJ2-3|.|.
CSVRLSTDTQYF
TGCAGCGTTCGCCTTAGCACAGATACGCAGTATTTT
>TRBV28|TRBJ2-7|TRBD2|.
CASSPGLGPEQYF
TGTGCCAGCAGTCCCGGACTAGGTCCCGAGCAGTACTTC
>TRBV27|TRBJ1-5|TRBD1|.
CASSAQGGNQPQHF
TGTGCCAGCAGTGCTCAGGGGGGCAATCAGCCCCAGCATTTT
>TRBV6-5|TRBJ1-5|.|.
CASRAWVGGNQPQHF
TGTGCCAGCAGGGCCTGGGTGGGGGGAAATCAGCCCCAGCATTTT
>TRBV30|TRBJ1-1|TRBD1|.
CAWSEGTEAEAFF
TGTGCCTGGAGTGAGGGGACAGAGGCTGAAGCTTTCTTT
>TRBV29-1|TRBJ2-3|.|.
CSVYTRVGTQYF
TGCAGCGTTTACACCAGGGTTGGTACGCAGTATTTT
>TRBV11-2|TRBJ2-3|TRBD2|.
CASSLDLSSSGRAPGDTQYF
TGTGCCAGCAGCTTAGATTTATCCTCCAGCGGGAGGGCCCCGGGAGATACGCAGTATTTT
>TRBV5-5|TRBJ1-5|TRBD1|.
CASRAGTGYNQPQHF
TGTGCCAGCAGGGCCGGGACAGGGTACAATCAGCCCCAGCATTTT
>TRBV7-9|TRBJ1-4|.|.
CASSSGTLIKGEKLFF
TGTGCCAGCAGCTCAGGGACACTAATAAAGGGTGAAAAACTGTTTTTT
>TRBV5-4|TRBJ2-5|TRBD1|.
CASSSGTGRETQYF
TGTGCCAGCAGCTCGGGGACAGGGAGGGAGACCCAGTACTTC
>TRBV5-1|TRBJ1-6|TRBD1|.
CASSLVGRQGRNSPLHF
TGCGCCAGCAGCTTGGTGGGGCGACAGGGAAGAAATTCACCCCTCCACTTT
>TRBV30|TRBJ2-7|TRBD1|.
CAWSRQGLGDEQYF
TGTGCCTGGAGTAGACAGGGGCTAGGCGACGAGCAGTACTTC
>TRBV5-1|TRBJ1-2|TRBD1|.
CASSGGQGADGYTF
TGCGCCAGCAGCGGGGGACAGGGGGCTGATGGCTACACCTTC
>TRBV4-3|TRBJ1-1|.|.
CASSHVERLNTEAFF
TGCGCCAGCAGCCACGTGGAGCGTTTGAACACTGAAGCTTTCTTT
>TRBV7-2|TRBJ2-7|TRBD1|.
CASSFLRDRGLYEQYF
TGTGCCAGCAGCTTTCTCCGGGACAGGGGTTTGTACGAGCAGTACTTC
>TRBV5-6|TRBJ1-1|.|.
CASSFSTEAFF
TGTGCCAGCAGCTTCAGCACTGAAGCTTTCTTT
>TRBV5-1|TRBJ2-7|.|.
CASSFRLGTYEQYF
TGCGCCAGCAGCTTTAGGCTGGGGACCTACGAGCAGTACTTC
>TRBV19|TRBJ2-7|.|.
CASSPHRDRYEQYF
TGTGCCAGTAGTCCACACCGGGACCGCTACGAGCAGTACTTC
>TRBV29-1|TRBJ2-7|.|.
CSVETGIDRPGEQYF
TGCAGCGTTGAGACCGGGATAGACCGGCCTGGCGAGCAGTACTTC
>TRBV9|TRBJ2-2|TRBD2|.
CASSPSILAGITGELFF
TGTGCCAGCAGCCCAAGCATACTAGCGGGTATAACCGGGGAGCTGTTTTTT
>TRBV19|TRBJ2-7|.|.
CASSYDSEGEQYF
TGTGCCAGTAGTTATGACTCAGAAGGCGAGCAGTACTTC
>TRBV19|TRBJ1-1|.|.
CASTSSPGTEAFF
TGTGCCAGTACCTCGTCCCCCGGCACTGAAGCTTTCTTT
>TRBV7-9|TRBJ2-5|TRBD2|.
CASSMFRLAAQETQYF
TGTGCCAGCAGCATGTTCCGACTAGCGGCCCAAGAGACCCAGTACTTC
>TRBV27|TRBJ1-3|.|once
CAGSLRGYSGNTIYF
TGTGCCGGCAGTTTAAGGGGGTACTCTGGAAACACCATATATTTT
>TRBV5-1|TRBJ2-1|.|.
CASSLDPDYEQFF
TGCGCCAGCAGCTTGGACCCAGACTATGAGCAGTTCTTC
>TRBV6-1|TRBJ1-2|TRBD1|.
CASSEWTGNPFNGYTF
TGTGCCAGCAGTGAGTGGACAGGGAACCCCTTTAATGGCTACACCTTC
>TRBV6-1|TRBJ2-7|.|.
CASSDGQFVPSSYEQYF
TGTGCCAGCAGTGACGGACAGTTTGTTCCATCCTCCTACGAGCAGTACTTC
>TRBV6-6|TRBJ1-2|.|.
CASTPDKGYGYTF
TGTGCCAGCACCCCCGATAAGGGCTATGGCTACACCTTC
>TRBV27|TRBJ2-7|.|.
CASSSGHYEQYF
TGTGCCAGCAGTTCTGGACATTACGAGCAGTACTTC
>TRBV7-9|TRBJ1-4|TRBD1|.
CASSFPPGQGTNEKLFF
TGTGCCAGCAGCTTTCCTCCGGGACAGGGGACTAATGAAAAACTGTTTTTT
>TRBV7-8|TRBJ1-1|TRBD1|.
CASSLGDRVPNTEAFF
TGTGCCAGCAGCTTAGGGGACAGGGTCCCCAACACTGAAGCTTTCTTT
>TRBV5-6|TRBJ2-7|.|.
CASSQTGYEQYF
TGTGCCAGCAGTCAGACAGGCTACGAGCAGTACTTC
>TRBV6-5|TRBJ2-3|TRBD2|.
CASSRVGGITDTQYF
TGTGCCAGCTCTCGGGTGGGGGGGATAACAGATACGCAGTATTTT
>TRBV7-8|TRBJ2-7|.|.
CASSLVSGTYYEQYF
TGTGCCAGCAGCTTAGTATCGGGCACGTACTACGAGCAGTACTTC
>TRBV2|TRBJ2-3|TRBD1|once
CASSHRQGPRDTQYF
TGTGCCAGCAGTCACCGACAGGGTCCCAGAGATACGCAGTATTTT
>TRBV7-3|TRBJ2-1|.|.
CASSPGGPFGNEQFF
TGTGCCAGCAGTCCCGGGGGCCCTTTCGGTAATGAGCAGTTCTTC
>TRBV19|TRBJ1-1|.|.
CASIGVPMNTEAFF
TGTGCCAGTATTGGTGTCCCGATGAACACTGAAGCTTTCTTT
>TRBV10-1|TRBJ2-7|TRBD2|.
CASSDLAGFGEQYF
TGCGCCAGCAGTGACCTAGCGGGGTTTGGTGAGCAGTACTTC
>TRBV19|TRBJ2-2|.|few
CASSASGELFF
TGTGCCAGTAGTGCCTCCGGGGAGCTGTTTTTT
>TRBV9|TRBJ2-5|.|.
CASSPSGWGETQYF
TGTGCCAGCAGCCCAAGCGGATGGGGGGAGACCCAGTACTTC
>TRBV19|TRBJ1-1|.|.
CASSIGGSEAFF
TGTGCCAGTAGTATTGGAGGCTCTGAAGCTTTCTTT
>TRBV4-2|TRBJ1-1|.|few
CASSQESGPTEAFF
TGTGCCAGCAGCCAAGAGTCAGGGCCCACTGAAGCTTTCTTT
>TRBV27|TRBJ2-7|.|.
CASSDKLAGRFVYEQYF
TGTGCCAGCAGTGACAAACTGGCGGGAAGGTTCGTTTACGAGCAGTACTTC
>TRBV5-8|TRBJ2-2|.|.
CASSLVWDGELFF
TGTGCCAGCAGCTTGGTGTGGGACGGGGAGCTGTTTTTT
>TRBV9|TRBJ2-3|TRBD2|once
CASSARGGLTDTQYF
TGTGCCAGCAGCGCGCGGGGGGGCCTAACAGATACGCAGTATTTT
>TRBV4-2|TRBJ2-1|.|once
CASSQETDSSYNEQFF
TGTGCCAGCAGCCAAGAAACCGACAGCTCCTACAATGAGCAGTTCTTC
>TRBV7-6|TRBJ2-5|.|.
CASSLVIEQETQYF
TGTGCCAGCAGCTTAGTAATTGAACAAGAGACCCAGTACTTC
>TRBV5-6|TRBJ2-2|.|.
CASSLAGVGTGELFF
TGTGCCAGCAGCTTGGCGGGAGTTGGGACCGGGGAGCTGTTTTTT
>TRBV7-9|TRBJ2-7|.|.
CASSSEDYSYEQYF
TGTGCCAGCAGCTCTGAAGATTACTCCTACGAGCAGTACTTC
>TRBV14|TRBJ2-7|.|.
CASSLGFLDEQYF
TGTGCCAGCAGCCTCGGGTTTTTGGACGAGCAGTACTTC
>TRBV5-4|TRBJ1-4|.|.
CASSLDPPGATNEKLFF
TGTGCCAGCAGCTTGGACCCGCCCGGTGCAACTAATGAAAAACTGTTTTTT
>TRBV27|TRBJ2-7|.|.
CASSWQASSYEQYF
TGTGCCAGCAGTTGGCAGGCCAGCTCCTACGAGCAGTACTTC
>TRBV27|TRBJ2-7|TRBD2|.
CASSLGGGRYYEQYF
TGTGCCAGCAGTTTAGGGGGCGGGAGGTATTACGAGCAGTACTTC